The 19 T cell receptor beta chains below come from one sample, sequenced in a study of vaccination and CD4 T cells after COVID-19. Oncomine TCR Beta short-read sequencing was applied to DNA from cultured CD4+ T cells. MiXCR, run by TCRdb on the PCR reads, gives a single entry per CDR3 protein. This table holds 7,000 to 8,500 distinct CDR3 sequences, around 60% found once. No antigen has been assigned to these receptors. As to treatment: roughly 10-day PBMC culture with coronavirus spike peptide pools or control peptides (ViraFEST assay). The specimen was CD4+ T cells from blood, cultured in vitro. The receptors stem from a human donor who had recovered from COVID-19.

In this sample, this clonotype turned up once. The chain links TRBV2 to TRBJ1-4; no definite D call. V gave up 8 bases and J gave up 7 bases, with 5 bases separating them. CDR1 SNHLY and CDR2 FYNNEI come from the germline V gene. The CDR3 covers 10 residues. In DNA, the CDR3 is TGTGCCAGCGTGGGTGAAAAACTGTTTTTT. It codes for CASVGEKLFF.

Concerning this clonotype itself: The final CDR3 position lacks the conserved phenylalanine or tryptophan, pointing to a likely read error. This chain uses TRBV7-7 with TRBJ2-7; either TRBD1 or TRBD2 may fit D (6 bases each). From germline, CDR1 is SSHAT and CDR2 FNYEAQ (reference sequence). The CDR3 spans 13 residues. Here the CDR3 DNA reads TGTGCTAGCAGCAGCGGGCAGGGGAGGGAGCAGTACCTC. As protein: CASSSGQGREQYL.

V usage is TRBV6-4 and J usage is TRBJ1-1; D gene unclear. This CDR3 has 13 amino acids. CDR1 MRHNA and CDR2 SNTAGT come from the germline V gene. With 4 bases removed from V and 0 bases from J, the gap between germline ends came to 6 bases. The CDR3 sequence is CASSVILNTEAFF. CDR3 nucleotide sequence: TGTGCCAGCAGTGTGATATTGAACACTGAAGCTTTCTTT.

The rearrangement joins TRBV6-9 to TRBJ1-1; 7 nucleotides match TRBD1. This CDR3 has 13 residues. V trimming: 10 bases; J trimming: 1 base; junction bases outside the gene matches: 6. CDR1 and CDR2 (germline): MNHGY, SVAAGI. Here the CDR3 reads CANRTGPNTEAFF. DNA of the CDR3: TGTGCCAACAGGACAGGACCGAACACTGAAGCTTTCTTT.

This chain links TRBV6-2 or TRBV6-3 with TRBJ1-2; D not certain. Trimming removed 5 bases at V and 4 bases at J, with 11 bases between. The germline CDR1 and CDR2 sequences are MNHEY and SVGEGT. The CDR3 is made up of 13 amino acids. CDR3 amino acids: CASSPGLRYGYTF. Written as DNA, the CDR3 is TGTGCCAGCAGTCCGGGTCTCCGCTATGGCTACACCTTC.

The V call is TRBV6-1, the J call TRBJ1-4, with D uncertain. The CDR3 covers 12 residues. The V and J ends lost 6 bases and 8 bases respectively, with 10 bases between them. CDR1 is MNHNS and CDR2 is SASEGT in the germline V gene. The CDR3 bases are TGTGCCAGCAGCCTCGTCCGGGAAAAACTGTTTTTT. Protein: CASSLVREKLFF.

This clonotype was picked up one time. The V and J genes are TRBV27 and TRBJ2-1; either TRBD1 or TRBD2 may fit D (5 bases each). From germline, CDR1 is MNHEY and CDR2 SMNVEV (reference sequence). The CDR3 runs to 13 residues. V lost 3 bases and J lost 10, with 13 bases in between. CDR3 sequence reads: CASSLGPDAEQFF. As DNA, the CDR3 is TGTGCCAGCAGTTTGGGACCCGACGCAGAGCAGTTCTTC.

This CDR3 reads CASSEARGIGYGYTF. The CDR3 DNA reads TGTGCCAGCAGTGAAGCTCGAGGGATAGGCTATGGCTACACCTTC. This chain joins TRBV2 and TRBJ1-2; D ambiguous. CDR1 is SNHLY and CDR2 is FYNNEI in the germline V gene. The ends were cut back, 0 bases at V and 4 bases at J, with 12 bases in the middle. The CDR3 is 15 residues long.

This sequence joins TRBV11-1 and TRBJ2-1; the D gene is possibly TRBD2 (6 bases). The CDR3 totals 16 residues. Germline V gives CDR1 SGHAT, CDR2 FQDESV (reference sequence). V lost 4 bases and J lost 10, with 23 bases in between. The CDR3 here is CASSSGWTMTVKEQFF. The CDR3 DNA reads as TGTGCCAGCAGCTCGGGTTGGACTATGACGGTGAAGGAGCAGTTCTTC.

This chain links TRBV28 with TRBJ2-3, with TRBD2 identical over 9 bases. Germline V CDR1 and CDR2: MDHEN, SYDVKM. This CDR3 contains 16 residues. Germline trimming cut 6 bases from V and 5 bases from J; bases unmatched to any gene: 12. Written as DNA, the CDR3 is TGTGCCAGCAGACCGCCGGGACTAGCTGGTGTAGATACGCAGTATTTT. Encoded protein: CASRPPGLAGVDTQYF. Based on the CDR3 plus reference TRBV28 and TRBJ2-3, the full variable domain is DVKVTQSSRYLVKRTGEKVFLECVQDMDHENMFWYRQDPGLGLRLIYFSYDVKMKEKGDIPEGYSVSREKKERFSLILESASTNQTSMYLCASRPPGLAGVDTQYFGPGTRLTVL.

The CDR3 coding sequence is TGCAGTGCCCCGGACAGGGGAGGTTATGGCTACACCTTC. Its translation: CSAPDRGGYGYTF. V and J are TRBV20-1 and TRBJ1-2, with TRBD1 matching over 9 bases. With 6 bases clipped from V and 5 bases from J, the junction kept 7 bases outside the gene matches. The CDR3 contains 13 residues. Germline lookup yields CDR1 DFQATT and CDR2 SNEGSKA (reference sequence).

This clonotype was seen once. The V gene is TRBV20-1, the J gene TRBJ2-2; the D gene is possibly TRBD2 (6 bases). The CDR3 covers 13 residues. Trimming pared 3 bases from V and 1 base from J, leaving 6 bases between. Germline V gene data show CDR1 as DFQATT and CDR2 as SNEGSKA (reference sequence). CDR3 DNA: TGCAGTGCTAGGCGGGAGAACACCGGGGAGCTGTTTTTT. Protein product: CSARRENTGELFF.

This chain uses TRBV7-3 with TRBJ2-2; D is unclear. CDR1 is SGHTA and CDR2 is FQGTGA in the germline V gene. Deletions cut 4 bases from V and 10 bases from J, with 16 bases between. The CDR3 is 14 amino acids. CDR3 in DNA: TGTGCCAGCAGCTCCTCCGAAGGGTTTTCGGAGCTGTTTTTT. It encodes CASSSSEGFSELFF.

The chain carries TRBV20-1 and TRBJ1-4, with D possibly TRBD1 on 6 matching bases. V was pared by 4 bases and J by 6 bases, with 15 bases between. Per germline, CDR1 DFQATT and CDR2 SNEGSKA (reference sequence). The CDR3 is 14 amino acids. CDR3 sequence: CSAIWSRGDEKLFF. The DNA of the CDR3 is TGCAGTGCTATCTGGTCCAGGGGAGATGAAAAACTGTTTTTT.

The CDR3 DNA follows: TGTGCCAGCAGTGAATACGGGGATGGCTACACCTTC. Its protein is CASSEYGDGYTF. The chain combines TRBV6-1 with TRBJ1-2; D is unclear. Germline CDR1 MNHNS, CDR2 SASEGT. The V gene lost 2 bases and the J gene lost 6 bases, with 7 bases spanning the gap. This CDR3 has 12 amino acids.

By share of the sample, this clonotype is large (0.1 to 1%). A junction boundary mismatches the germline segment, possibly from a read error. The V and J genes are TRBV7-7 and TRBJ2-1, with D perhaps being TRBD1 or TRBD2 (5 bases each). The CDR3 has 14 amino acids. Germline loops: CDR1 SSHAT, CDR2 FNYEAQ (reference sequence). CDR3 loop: CASSLGGGSTEQFF. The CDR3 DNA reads TGTGCTAGCAGCTTAGGTGGGGGTTCGACAGAGCAGTTCTTC.

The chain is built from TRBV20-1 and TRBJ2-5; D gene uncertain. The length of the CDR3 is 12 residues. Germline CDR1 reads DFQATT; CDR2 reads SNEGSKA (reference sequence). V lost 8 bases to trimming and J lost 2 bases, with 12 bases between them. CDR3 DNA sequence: TGCAGTTCCAGTTACCAACAAGAGACCCAGTACTTC. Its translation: CSSSYQQETQYF.

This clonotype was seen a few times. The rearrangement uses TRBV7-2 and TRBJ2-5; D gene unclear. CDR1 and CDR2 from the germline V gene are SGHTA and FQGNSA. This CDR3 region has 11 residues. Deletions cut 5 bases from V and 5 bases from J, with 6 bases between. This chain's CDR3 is CASSVQETQYF. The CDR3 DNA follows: TGTGCCAGCAGCGTACAGGAGACCCAGTACTTC.

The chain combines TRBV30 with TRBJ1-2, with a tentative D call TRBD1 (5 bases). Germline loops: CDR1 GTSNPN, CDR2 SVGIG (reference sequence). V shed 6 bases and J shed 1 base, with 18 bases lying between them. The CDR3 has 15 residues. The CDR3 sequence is CACTNRDGSNYGYTF. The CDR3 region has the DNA TGTGCCTGCACGAATCGGGACGGAAGTAACTATGGCTACACCTTC. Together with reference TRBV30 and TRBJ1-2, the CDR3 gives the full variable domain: SQTIHQWPATLVQPVGSPLSLECTVEGTSNPNLYWYRQAAGRGLQLLFYSVGIGQISSEVPQNLSASRPQDRQFILSSKKLLLSDSGFYLCACTNRDGSNYGYTFGSGTRLTVV.